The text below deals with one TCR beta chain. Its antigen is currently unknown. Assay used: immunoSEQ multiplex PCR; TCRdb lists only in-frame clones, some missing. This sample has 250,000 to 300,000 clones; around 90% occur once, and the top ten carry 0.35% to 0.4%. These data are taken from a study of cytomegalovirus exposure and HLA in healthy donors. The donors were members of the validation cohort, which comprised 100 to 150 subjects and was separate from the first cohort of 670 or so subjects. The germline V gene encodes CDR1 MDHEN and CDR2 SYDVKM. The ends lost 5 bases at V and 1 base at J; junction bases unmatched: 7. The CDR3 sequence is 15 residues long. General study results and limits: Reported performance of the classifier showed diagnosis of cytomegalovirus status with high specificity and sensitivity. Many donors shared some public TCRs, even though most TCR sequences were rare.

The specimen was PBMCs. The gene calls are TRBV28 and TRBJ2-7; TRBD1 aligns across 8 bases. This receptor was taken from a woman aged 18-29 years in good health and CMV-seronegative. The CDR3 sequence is CASSPGQGGSYEQYV. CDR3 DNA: TGTGCCAGCAGTCCCGGACAGGGTGGTTCCTACGAGCAGTACGTC.